Below, one T cell receptor (beta chain) is given with its context. Antigen specificity is unknown. This record comes from a study of Ad26.COV2.S vaccination and SARS-CoV-2 variants. On the study more broadly: Intramuscular Ad26.COV2.S at 5x10^10 or 1x10^11 viral particles. Notes on the study in general: Recipients of vaccine and of placebo showed similar breadth of their non-spike TCR repertoires. Once vaccination had occurred, spike-specific CD8+ and CD4+ T cell responses reportedly showed substantial breadth.

Treatment denoted: roughly 20 received Ad26.COV2.S at low or high dose, single or two shots; about five received placebo; per-sample allocation not given. Each sample was drawn 63 days after the first injection (of vaccine or placebo). Here immunoSEQ multiplex PCR was the method, and the copy in TCRdb shows in-frame clones only, minus some. The table lists about 320,000 clones, over 80% of them singletons. This receptor was identified in a person aged 18-60 years who received the Ad26.COV2.S COVID-19 vaccine or a placebo. The source was peripheral blood, collected in a trial of Ad26.COV2.S vaccine versus placebo.

CDR3 sequence: CASSSSRFPTEAFF. The CDR3 nucleotides are TGTGCCAGCAGCAGCTCGCGGTTTCCCACTGAAGCTTTCTTT. The V and J genes are TRBV7-8 and TRBJ1-1, with no clear D. This CDR3 has 14 amino acids. The germline V and J ends were trimmed by 5 bases and 4 bases, with 14 bases remaining between them. Germline V gene sequence: CDR1 SGHVS, CDR2 FQNEAQ.